This is a list of T cell receptor beta chains from one sample in a study of naive and memory T cell subsets. TCRdb called the UMI-ligation and nested PCR reads again in MiXCR, with one record for every CDR3 protein. The sample shows around 140,000 distinct CDR3 sequences, 22% of them seen only once. Specimen: naive CD4+ T cells from blood. The receptors stem from a human donor in good health. CDR3s include the opening cysteine and the closing phenylalanine or tryptophan. A D gene is named only where the DNA matches it firmly. Only part of the rows carry a size: once, few, many, or a class if the clone is expanded.

j_call clone_size d_call v_call cdr3_nt cdr3_aa
TRBJ2-5 NA NA TRBV12-3/TRBV12-4 TGTGCCAGCAGTAGAAGGGCCAGGTTGGCGGAGACCCAGTACTTC CASSRRARLAETQYF
TRBJ1-6 few NA TRBV28 TGTGCCAGCAGTGGAATTGCCAGCTCCTATAATTCACCCCTCCACTTT CASSGIASSYNSPLHF
TRBJ1-1 few NA TRBV3-1 TGTGCCAGCAGTCAACGCGCGGGTGAAGCTTTCTTT CASSQRAGEAFF
TRBJ2-2 once TRBD1 TRBV5-1 TGCGCCAGCAGCTTTGGACAGGGGCTCGGCGGGGAGCTGTTTTTT CASSFGQGLGGELFF
TRBJ2-5 NA TRBD2 TRBV6-6 TGTGCCAGCAGCAGTCGGACTAGCGGAAGATTCGGAGAGACCCAGTACTTC CASSSRTSGRFGETQYF
TRBJ2-7 many NA TRBV6-5 TGTGCCAGCAGACCTGGGACATCCCGCGAGCAGTACTTC CASRPGTSREQYF
TRBJ1-4 NA NA TRBV5-4 TGTGCCAGCACGGAGCCGGATGGAAAACTGTTTTTT CASTEPDGKLFF
TRBJ1-5 NA NA TRBV28 TGTGCCACTCAAAGATTCCGTCATAGCAATCAGCCCCAGCATTTT CATQRFRHSNQPQHF
TRBJ2-1 few TRBD2 TRBV20-1 TGCAGTGCTCGACTAGCGGGTGGAGGTAATGAGCAGTTCTTC CSARLAGGGNEQFF
TRBJ2-3 NA NA TRBV6-5 TGTGCCAGCGGGATAATAGGAAGAGGTTACACAGATACGCAGTATTTT CASGIIGRGYTDTQYF
TRBJ2-7 many NA TRBV6-2/TRBV6-3 TGTGCCAGCAAGACAGCTTCCTACGAGCAGTACTTC CASKTASYEQYF
TRBJ1-3 NA NA TRBV3-1 TGTGCCAGCAGCCAACTGGGCGGCTCTGGAAACACCATATATTTT CASSQLGGSGNTIYF
TRBJ2-7 many NA TRBV28 TGTGCCAGCAGTTTAAGTACAGTTCGGAGCTTCGAGCAGTACTTC CASSLSTVRSFEQYF